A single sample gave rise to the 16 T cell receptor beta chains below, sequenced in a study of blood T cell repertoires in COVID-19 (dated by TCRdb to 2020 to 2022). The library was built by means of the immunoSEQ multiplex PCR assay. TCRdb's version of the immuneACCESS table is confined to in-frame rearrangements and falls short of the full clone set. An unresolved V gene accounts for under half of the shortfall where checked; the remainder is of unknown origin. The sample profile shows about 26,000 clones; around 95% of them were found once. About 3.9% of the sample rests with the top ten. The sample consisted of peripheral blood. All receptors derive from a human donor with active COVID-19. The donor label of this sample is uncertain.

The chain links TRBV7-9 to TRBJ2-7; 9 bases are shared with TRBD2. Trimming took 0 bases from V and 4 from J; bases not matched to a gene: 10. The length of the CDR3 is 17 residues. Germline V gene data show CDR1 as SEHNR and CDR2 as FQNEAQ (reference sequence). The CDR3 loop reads CASSLAVAGDNHYEQYF. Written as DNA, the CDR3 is TGTGCCAGCAGCTTAGCGGTAGCGGGAGATAACCATTACGAGCAGTACTTC.

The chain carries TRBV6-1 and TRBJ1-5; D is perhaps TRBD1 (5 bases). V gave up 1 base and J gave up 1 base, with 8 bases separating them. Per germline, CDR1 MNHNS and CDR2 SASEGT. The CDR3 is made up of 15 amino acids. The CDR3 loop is CASSEVAGSNQPQHF. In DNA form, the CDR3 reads TGTGCCAGCAGTGAAGTGGCAGGGAGCAATCAGCCCCAGCATTTT.

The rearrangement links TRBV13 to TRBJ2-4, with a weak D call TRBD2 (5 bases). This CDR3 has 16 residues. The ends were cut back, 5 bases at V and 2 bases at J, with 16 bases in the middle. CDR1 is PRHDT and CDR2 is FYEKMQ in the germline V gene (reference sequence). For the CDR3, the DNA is TGTGCCAGCAGCCCTCTTAGCGAGTTGACCAAAAACATTCAGTACTTC. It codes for CASSPLSELTKNIQYF.

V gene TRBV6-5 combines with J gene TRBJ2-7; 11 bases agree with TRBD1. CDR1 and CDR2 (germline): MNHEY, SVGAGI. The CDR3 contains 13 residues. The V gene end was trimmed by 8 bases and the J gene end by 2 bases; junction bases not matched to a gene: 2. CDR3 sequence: CASGQGATYEQYF. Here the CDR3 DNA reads TGTGCCAGCGGACAGGGGGCAACCTACGAGCAGTACTTC.

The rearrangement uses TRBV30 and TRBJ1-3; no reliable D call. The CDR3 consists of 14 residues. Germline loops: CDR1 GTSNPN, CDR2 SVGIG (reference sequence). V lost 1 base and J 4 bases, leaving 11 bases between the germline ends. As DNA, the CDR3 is TGTGCCTGGAGTGGGACTTTCTTAGGAAACACCATATATTTT. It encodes CAWSGTFLGNTIYF. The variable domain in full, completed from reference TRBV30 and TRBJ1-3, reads SQTIHQWPATLVQPVGSPLSLECTVEGTSNPNLYWYRQAAGRGLQLLFYSVGIGQISSEVPQNLSASRPQDRQFILSSKKLLLSDSGFYLCAWSGTFLGNTIYFGEGSWLTVV.

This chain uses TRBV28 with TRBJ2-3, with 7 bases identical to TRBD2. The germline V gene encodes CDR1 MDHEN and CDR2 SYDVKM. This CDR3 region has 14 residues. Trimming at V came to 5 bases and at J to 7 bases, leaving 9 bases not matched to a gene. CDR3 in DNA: TGTGCCAGCAGTGGGGGGGGGACGGAGAATACGCAGTATTTT. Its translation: CASSGGGTENTQYF.

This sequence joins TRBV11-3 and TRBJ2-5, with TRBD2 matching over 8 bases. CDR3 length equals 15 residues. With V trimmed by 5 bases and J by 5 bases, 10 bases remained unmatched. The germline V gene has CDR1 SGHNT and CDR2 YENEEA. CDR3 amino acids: CASSQTASSGETQYF. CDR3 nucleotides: TGTGCCAGCAGCCAGACTGCGTCTAGCGGGGAGACCCAGTACTTC.

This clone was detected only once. The chain's CDR3 is CSVGETSYNEQFF. CDR3 coding DNA: TGCAGCGTTGGAGAGACATCATACAATGAGCAGTTCTTC. The chain has TRBV29-1 and TRBJ2-1; D is ambiguous. V dropped 4 bases and J dropped 4 bases, with 11 bases sitting between them. The CDR3 is 13 residues long. Germline CDR1 and CDR2: SQVTM and ANQGSEA.

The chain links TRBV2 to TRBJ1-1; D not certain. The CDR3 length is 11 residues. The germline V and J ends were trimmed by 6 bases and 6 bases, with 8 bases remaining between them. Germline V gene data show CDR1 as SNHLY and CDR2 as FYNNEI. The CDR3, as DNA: TGTGCCAGCAGGCGGGGTTCTGAAGCTTTCTTT. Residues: CASRRGSEAFF.

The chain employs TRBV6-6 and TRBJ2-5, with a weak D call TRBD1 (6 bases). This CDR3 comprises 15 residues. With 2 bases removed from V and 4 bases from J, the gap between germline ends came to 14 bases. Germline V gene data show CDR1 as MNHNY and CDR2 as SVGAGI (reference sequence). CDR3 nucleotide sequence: TGTGCCAGCAGTTACGTCGAAACAGGGAGAGAGACCCAGTACTTC. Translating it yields CASSYVETGRETQYF.

CDR3 in amino acids: CASSLVGTRSEAFF. The CDR3 DNA follows: TGTGCCAGCAGCTTAGTGGGCACCCGGTCTGAAGCTTTCTTT. V is TRBV7-2 and J is TRBJ1-1; D is unclear. In germline, CDR1 is SGHTA, CDR2 FQGNSA. V gave up 1 base and J gave up 6 bases, with 12 bases separating them. The CDR3 runs 14 residues.

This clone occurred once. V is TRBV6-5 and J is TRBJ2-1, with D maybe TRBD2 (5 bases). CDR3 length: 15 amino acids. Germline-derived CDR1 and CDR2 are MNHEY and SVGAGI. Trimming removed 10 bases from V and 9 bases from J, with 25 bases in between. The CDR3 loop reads CAISLGRERISEQFF. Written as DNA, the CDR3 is TGTGCCATCTCCCTAGGACGGGAAAGAATTAGTGAGCAGTTCTTC.

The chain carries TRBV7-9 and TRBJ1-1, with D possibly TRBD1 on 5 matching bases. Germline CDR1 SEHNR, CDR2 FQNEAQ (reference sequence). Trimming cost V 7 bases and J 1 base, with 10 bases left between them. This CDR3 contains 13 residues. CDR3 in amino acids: CASNHDRNTEAFF. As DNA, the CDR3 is TGTGCCAGCAATCACGACAGGAACACTGAAGCTTTCTTT.

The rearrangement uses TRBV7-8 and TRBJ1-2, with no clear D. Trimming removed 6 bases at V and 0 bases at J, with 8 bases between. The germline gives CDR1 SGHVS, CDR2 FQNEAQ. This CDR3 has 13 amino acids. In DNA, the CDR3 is TGTGCCAGCAGTTTGTCAGCTAACTATGGCTACACCTTC. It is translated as CASSLSANYGYTF.

CDR3 bases: TGTGCCAGCAGTGAGCCTAGGTCACCCCTCCACTTT. Amino acids: CASSEPRSPLHF. The rearrangement joins TRBV2 to TRBJ1-6; D uncertain. Germline V gene sequence: CDR1 SNHLY, CDR2 FYNNEI. The CDR3 runs 12 residues. V lost 3 bases and J 10 bases, leaving 7 bases between the germline ends.

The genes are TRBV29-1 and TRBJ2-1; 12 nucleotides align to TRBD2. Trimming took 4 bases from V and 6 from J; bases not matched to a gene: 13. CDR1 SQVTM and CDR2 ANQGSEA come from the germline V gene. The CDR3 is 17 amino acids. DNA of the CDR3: TGCAGCGTTGTCCCCATTTGGGCTAGCGGGAGGGCCAATGAGCAGTTCTTC. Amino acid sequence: CSVVPIWASGRANEQFF.